This passage covers 27 T cell receptor beta chains from one sample sequenced in a study of shared clonotypes between healthy human individuals. Sequencing used immunoSEQ multiplex PCR; TCRdb keeps in-frame clones, though not all of them. The repertoire holds 2 million to 3 million clones, with around nine tenths as singletons. Sequencing was performed on naive CD4+ T cells sorted from blood. The subset is: CD45RA+ positively selected. These TCRs come from a man aged 18 to 30 in good health.

The gene calls are TRBV5-1 and TRBJ2-3; no clear D. The CDR3 spans 14 residues. V was cut by 0 bases and J by 0 bases, with 5 bases left in between. CDR1 and CDR2 from the germline V gene are SGHRS and YFSETQ. The CDR3 coding sequence is TGCGCCAGCAGCTTGGTTGTCAGCACAGATACGCAGTATTTT. Protein product: CASSLVVSTDTQYF.

The chain joins TRBV5-1 to TRBJ2-5; no firm D call. The J call is in doubt because the DNA end fits TRBJ2-7 better. In germline, CDR1 is SGHRS, CDR2 YFSETQ. The CDR3 has 15 residues. This CDR3 reads CASKTVLGTTYEQYF. CDR3 DNA: TGCGCCAGCAAGACCGTACTGGGTACAACCTACGAGCAGTACTTC.

The rearrangement uses TRBV7-2 and TRBJ2-2, with a weak D call TRBD2 (7 bases). The CDR3 has 15 amino acids. The V and J ends lost 4 bases and 4 bases respectively, with 13 bases between them. Germline V gene lookup returns CDR1 SGHTA and CDR2 FQGNSA. The CDR3, as DNA: TGTGCCAGCAGCTGGGGGGGCTCGACCACCGGGGAGCTGTTTTTT. Its protein is CASSWGGSTTGELFF. The full variable domain, its missing parts supplied by reference TRBV7-2 and TRBJ2-2, is GAGVSQSPSNKVTEKGKDVELRCDPISGHTALYWYRQSLGQGLEFLIYFQGNSAPDKSGLPSDRFSAERTGGSVSTLTIQRTQQEDSAVYLCASSWGGSTTGELFFGEGSRLTVL.

V and J are TRBV6-6 and TRBJ1-2, with D unresolved. The V and J ends lost 5 bases and 4 bases respectively, with 17 bases between them. CDR1 is MNHNY, CDR2 SVGAGI, per germline (reference sequence). The CDR3 length is 15 residues. This CDR3 is CASSKSLGSRYGYTF. CDR3 coding DNA: TGTGCCAGCAGTAAGTCCCTCGGGTCACGCTATGGCTACACCTTC.

The chain joins TRBV11-3 to TRBJ1-1; D may be TRBD1 (6 bases). V was clipped by 4 bases and J by 8 bases, with 14 bases between them. From germline, CDR1 is SGHNT and CDR2 YENEEA. The CDR3 spans 13 residues. CDR3 coding DNA: TGTGCCAGCAGCTCAATGCCGGGACAAGAAGCTTTCTTT. Protein sequence: CASSSMPGQEAFF.

This chain uses TRBV5-6 with TRBJ1-6; TRBD1 matches 7 bases. V was clipped by 4 bases and J by 6 bases; unmatched bases: 4. Germline CDR1 reads SGHDT; CDR2 reads YYEEEE. This CDR3 has 14 residues. The CDR3 DNA follows: TGTGCCAGCAGCATCAGGGGGTTTAATTCACCCCTCCACTTT. Protein product: CASSIRGFNSPLHF. The complete variable domain, with remaining parts taken from reference TRBV5-6 and TRBJ1-6, reads DAGVTQSPTHLIKTRGQQVTLRCSPKSGHDTVSWYQQALGQGPQFIFQYYEEEERQRGNFPDRFSGHQFPNYSSELNVNALLLGDSALYLCASSIRGFNSPLHFGNGTRLTVT.

V gene TRBV4-2 combines with J gene TRBJ1-1; 11 nucleotides align to TRBD1. V lost 8 bases to trimming and J lost 0 bases; unmatched junction nucleotides: 11. Germline values: CDR1 LGHNA, CDR2 YNFKEQ. The CDR3 sequence is 17 residues long. The CDR3 nucleotides read TGTGCCAGCTCCCTCGGGACAGGGGGGGATTTGAACACTGAAGCTTTCTTT. This translates into CASSLGTGGDLNTEAFF.

This chain connects TRBV5-4 to TRBJ1-1, with D maybe TRBD1 (5 bases). Per germline, CDR1 SGHNT and CDR2 YYREEE (reference sequence). Trimming took 0 bases from V and 2 from J, leaving 8 bases between them. The CDR3 consists of 14 residues. CDR3 amino acids: CASSLVGDNTEAFF. The CDR3 coding sequence is TGTGCCAGCAGCTTGGTAGGGGACAACACTGAAGCTTTCTTT.

In its sample, this clone was seen once. The chain employs TRBV5-1 and TRBJ2-7; D is possibly TRBD2 (6 bases). The CDR3 totals 14 residues. V was shortened by 2 bases and J by 13 bases, with 22 bases between the two germline ends. Germline values: CDR1 SGHRS, CDR2 YFSETQ. The CDR3 sequence: CASSLRPEGHGGYF. The CDR3 coding sequence is TGCGCCAGCAGCTTAAGGCCGGAAGGGCACGGGGGATACTTC. Full variable domain (outside the CDR3, taken from reference TRBV5-1 and TRBJ2-7): KAGVTQTPRYLIKTRGQQVTLSCSPISGHRSVSWYQQTPGQGLQFLFEYFSETQRNKGNFPGRFSGRQFSNSRSEMNVSTLELGDSALYLCASSLRPEGHGGYFGPGTRLTVT.

The rearrangement joins TRBV6-5 to TRBJ2-5; D might be TRBD1 (6 bases). The germline V gene has CDR1 MNHEY and CDR2 SVGAGI. The CDR3 is made up of 14 amino acids. Trimming stripped 6 bases from V and 4 bases from J, with 15 bases between. The CDR3 DNA reads TGTGCCAGCAGGACAGGAGTTATTTCAGAGACCCAGTACTTC. Protein: CASRTGVISETQYF.

The V gene is TRBV7-6, the J gene TRBJ2-3; TRBD2 agrees at 10 bases. The CDR3 covers 16 residues. In germline, CDR1 is SGHVS, CDR2 FNYEAQ. V lost 1 base and J lost 6; bases outside the gene matches: 7. The chain's CDR3 is CASSLVLAGTPDTQYF. The CDR3 nucleotides read TGTGCCAGCAGCTTAGTACTAGCGGGAACTCCGGATACGCAGTATTTT.

This rearrangement joins TRBV6-1 to TRBJ2-7, with D possibly being TRBD2 (6 bases). Germline values: CDR1 MNHNS, CDR2 SASEGT. With 3 bases removed from V and 4 bases from J, the gap between germline ends came to 10 bases. There are 13 residues in the CDR3. The CDR3 loop reads CASSDPRGYEQYF. The CDR3 coding sequence is TGTGCCAGCAGTGACCCTCGGGGGTACGAGCAGTACTTC.

The chain carries TRBV7-2 and TRBJ1-4, with 9 bases lining up with TRBD1. J gave up 3 bases and V 6 bases, and 8 bases lay outside the gene matches. Germline V gene sequence: CDR1 SGHTA, CDR2 FQGNSA. The CDR3 is made up of 16 amino acids. CDR3 loop: CASSLTGGSANEKLFF. CDR3 in DNA: TGTGCCAGCAGTTTAACAGGGGGCTCGGCTAATGAAAAACTGTTTTTT.

The rearrangement uses TRBV7-9 and TRBJ2-1, with D maybe TRBD2 (5 bases). The V gene lost 4 bases and the J gene lost 0 bases, with 13 bases spanning the gap. The germline gives CDR1 SEHNR, CDR2 FQNEAQ (reference sequence). CDR3 size: 16 residues. In DNA form, the CDR3 reads TGTGCCAGCAGCTCCGATAGCGATTACTCCTACAATGAGCAGTTCTTC. Amino acids: CASSSDSDYSYNEQFF. Using reference TRBV7-9 and TRBJ2-1 for the parts outside the CDR3, the full variable domain is DTGVSQNPRHKITKRGQNVTFRCDPISEHNRLYWYRQTLGQGPEFLTYFQNEAQLEKSRLLSDRFSAERPKGSFSTLEIQRTEQGDSAMYLCASSSDSDYSYNEQFFGPGTRLTVL.

The chain combines TRBV7-3 with TRBJ2-2; D is unclear. The CDR3 is 12 amino acids. Germline V gives CDR1 SGHTA, CDR2 FQGTGA. Trimming removed 1 base from V and 6 bases from J, with 3 bases in between. The CDR3 sequence is CASSLSAGELFF. In DNA form, the CDR3 reads TGTGCCAGCAGCTTAAGCGCCGGGGAGCTGTTTTTT. Complete variable domain (other parts from reference TRBV7-3 and TRBJ2-2): GAGVSQTPSNKVTEKGKYVELRCDPISGHTALYWYRQSLGQGPEFLIYFQGTGAADDSGLPNDRFFAVRPEGSVSTLKIQRTERGDSAVYLCASSLSAGELFFGEGSRLTVL.

This chain connects TRBV2 to TRBJ2-7; D tentatively reads TRBD1 or TRBD2 (5 bases each). V lost 5 bases and J 7 bases, leaving 12 bases between the germline ends. Germline values: CDR1 SNHLY, CDR2 FYNNEI. CDR3 length: 12 amino acids. The CDR3 sequence: CASSRGQGEQYF. CDR3 in DNA: TGTGCCAGCAGTCGGGGCCAGGGAGAGCAGTACTTC.

To note about this clone: Other DNA variants within this sample encode the same CDR3. The chain links TRBV28 to TRBJ2-3; the D is unclear. The germline gives CDR1 MDHEN, CDR2 SYDVKM. V lost 5 bases and J 0 bases, leaving 6 bases between the germline ends. The CDR3 sequence is 13 residues long. The CDR3 protein is CASSAPSTDTQYF. CDR3 coding DNA: TGTGCCAGCAGTGCCCCTAGCACAGATACGCAGTATTTT.

This clone was counted a single time. The chain carries TRBV28 and TRBJ1-4; no clear D. CDR1 is MDHEN and CDR2 is SYDVKM in the germline V gene. V was clipped by 5 bases and J by 1 base, with 11 bases between them. The CDR3 length is 15 residues. CDR3 region: CASSGVELTNEKLFF. Written as DNA, the CDR3 is TGTGCCAGCAGTGGTGTGGAATTAACTAATGAAAAACTGTTTTTT.

The chain couples TRBV7-9 to TRBJ1-2; D is unclear. V was cut by 3 bases and J by 8 bases, with 16 bases left in between. The CDR3 contains 14 residues. CDR1 and CDR2 from the germline V gene are SEHNR and FQNEAQ (reference sequence). CDR3 nucleotide sequence: TGTGCCAGCAGCTTTTCCGGGGAGTCTAGCGGCTACACCTTC. It specifies CASSFSGESSGYTF.

CDR3 in DNA: TGTGCCAGCAGTTTTATCGACAGGGGGCGTCAGCCCCAGCATTTT. It encodes CASSFIDRGRQPQHF. This chain links TRBV28 with TRBJ1-5, with 10 nucleotides matching TRBD1. In germline, CDR1 is MDHEN, CDR2 SYDVKM. The CDR3 runs to 15 residues. V shed 3 bases, J shed 6 bases, and the junction held 5 bases outside the gene matches.

This clone was picked up a small number of times. The J gene is TRBJ1-5, the V gene TRBV19, with D hard to call. With 5 bases removed from V and 8 bases from J, the gap between germline ends came to 10 bases. From germline, CDR1 is LNHDA and CDR2 SQIVND (reference sequence). CDR3 length: 12 amino acids. CDR3 in amino acids: CASSQNPEPQHF. The CDR3 DNA reads as TGTGCCAGTAGTCAGAACCCGGAGCCCCAGCATTTT. The full variable domain, in which reference TRBV19 and TRBJ1-5 provide the parts outside the CDR3, is DGGITQSPKYLFRKEGQNVTLSCEQNLNHDAMYWYRQDPGQGLRLIYYSQIVNDFQKGDIAEGYSVSREKKESFPLTVTSAQKNPTAFYLCASSQNPEPQHFGDGTRLSIL.

To note about this clone: This same CDR3 is encoded by further DNA sequences in the sample. The chain joins TRBV11-2 to TRBJ1-1, with D perhaps TRBD1 (5 bases). Germline assignment: CDR1 SGHAT and CDR2 FQNNGV. The CDR3 is 11 amino acids. Deletions cut 5 bases from V and 8 bases from J, with 9 bases between. The DNA of the CDR3 is TGTGCCAGCAGCGCTGCAGGGGAAGCTTTCTTT. As protein: CASSAAGEAFF.

The V and J genes are TRBV13 and TRBJ2-5, with 9 bases aligning to TRBD1. Gene TRBJ2-7 matches the end of the DNA better, so the J call may be wrong. The CDR3 runs to 15 residues. The V gene's germline CDR1 is PRHDT and CDR2 FYEKMQ (reference sequence). The DNA of the CDR3 is TGTGCCAGCAGCTTAGGGGGACAGGGTCGGTACGAGCAGTACTTC. This codes for CASSLGGQGRYEQYF.

The chain links TRBV9 to TRBJ1-1, with no clear D. The CDR3 extends over 16 amino acids. Germline loops: CDR1 SGDLS, CDR2 YYNGEE. Trimming removed 4 bases from V and 0 bases from J, with 16 bases in between. In DNA, the CDR3 is TGTGCCAGCAGCTCCCCAAGTCAGGCATTGAACACTGAAGCTTTCTTT. Translation gives CASSSPSQALNTEAFF.

The rearrangement links TRBV15 to TRBJ2-4; TRBD2 agrees at 11 bases. Germline loops: CDR1 LNHNV, CDR2 YYDKDF (reference sequence). With 5 bases clipped from V and 5 bases from J, the junction kept 2 bases outside the gene matches. The CDR3 runs 14 residues. The CDR3 loop reads CATSPGLAENIQYF. The CDR3 DNA is TGTGCCACCAGCCCGGGACTAGCGGAAAACATTCAGTACTTC.

The chain recombines TRBV11-3 with TRBJ2-7; 11 nucleotides align to TRBD2. CDR1 and CDR2 (germline): SGHNT, YENEEA. With 5 bases clipped from V and 6 bases from J, the junction kept 3 bases outside the gene matches. The CDR3 loop spans 13 amino acids. The CDR3 protein is CASSTTSGIEQYF. CDR3 nucleotides: TGTGCCAGCAGCACGACTAGCGGGATCGAGCAGTACTTC.

In its sample, this clone was seen once. This same CDR3 is encoded by further DNA sequences in the sample. The J gene is TRBJ1-4, the V gene TRBV5-1, with D possibly matching TRBD1 (6 bases). Trimming pared 4 bases from V and 4 bases from J, leaving 11 bases between. CDR1 is SGHRS and CDR2 is YFSETQ in the germline V gene. The CDR3 has 14 residues. The CDR3 DNA is TGCGCCAGCAGCCTCGGGGGGCTTAATGAAAAACTGTTTTTT. Amino acid sequence: CASSLGGLNEKLFF.